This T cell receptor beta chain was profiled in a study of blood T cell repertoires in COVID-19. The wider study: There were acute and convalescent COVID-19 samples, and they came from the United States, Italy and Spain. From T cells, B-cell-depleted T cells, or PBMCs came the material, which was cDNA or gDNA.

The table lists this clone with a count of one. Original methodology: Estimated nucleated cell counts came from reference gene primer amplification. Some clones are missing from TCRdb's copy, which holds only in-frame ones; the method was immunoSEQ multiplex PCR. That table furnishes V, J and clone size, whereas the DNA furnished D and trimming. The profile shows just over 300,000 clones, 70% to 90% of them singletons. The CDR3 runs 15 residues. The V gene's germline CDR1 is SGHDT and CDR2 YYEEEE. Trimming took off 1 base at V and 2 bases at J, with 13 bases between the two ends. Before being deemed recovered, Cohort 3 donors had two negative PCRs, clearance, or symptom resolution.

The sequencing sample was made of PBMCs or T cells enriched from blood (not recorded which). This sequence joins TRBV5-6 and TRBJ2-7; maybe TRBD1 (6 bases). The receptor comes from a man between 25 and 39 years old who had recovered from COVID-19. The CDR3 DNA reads TGTGCCAGCAGCTTGTTGGGCAGGGGTCCCTACGAGCAGTACTTC. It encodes CASSLLGRGPYEQYF. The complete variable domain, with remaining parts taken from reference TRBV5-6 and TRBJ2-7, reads DAGVTQSPTHLIKTRGQQVTLRCSPKSGHDTVSWYQQALGQGPQFIFQYYEEEERQRGNFPDRFSGHQFPNYSSELNVNALLLGDSALYLCASSLLGRGPYEQYFGPGTRLTVT.